Detailed here is one T cell receptor beta chain. The antigen remains unidentified. Regarding donors, all were healthy bone marrow donors. This record comes from a study of cytomegalovirus exposure and HLA in healthy donors. Study observations and caveats: Previous analysis showed most TCR beta V segments were productive about 90% or about 30% of the time.

V lost 6 bases to trimming and J lost 2 bases, with 22 bases between them. This CDR3 is 17 amino acids long. Germline values: CDR1 SEHNR, CDR2 FQNEAQ (reference sequence). Vbeta (60) and Jbeta (13) primers were used in the PCR. The table came from immunoSEQ multiplex PCR; TCRdb's copy has only in-frame clones and leaves some out. This sample yields about 140,000 clones, of which around 81% are seen a single time; less than 3% belongs to the top ten. V gene TRBV7-9 combines with J gene TRBJ1-2; maybe TRBD1 (6 bases). The sequence derives from a man over 45 in good health and CMV-seronegative. Sequencing input: PBMCs. CDR3: CASSQRGGPGGNYGYTF. The CDR3 DNA follows: TGTGCCAGCAGTCAAAGGGGGGGGCCTGGTGGGAACTATGGCTACACCTTC.